This is a list of T cell receptor beta chains from one sample in a study of CD8+ T cells in alopecia areata. The method was immunoSEQ multiplex PCR; TCRdb's version includes in-frame clones alone and lacks a portion of them. The sample lists 140,000 to 150,000 clones; roughly 48% were seen once. Sequenced material: CD4+ T cells sorted from blood. All receptors derive from a human donor with alopecia areata. The CDR3 runs from the conserved cysteine through the conserved F or W. D genes are given only for firm matches. Only part of the rows carry a size: once, few, many, or a class if the clone is expanded.

NA	NA	TRBV6-5	TRBJ2-2	CASSYSTGELFF	TGTGCCAGCAGTTACTCTACCGGGGAGCTGTTTTTT
NA	once	TRBV5-1	TRBJ2-2	CASSLIPANTGELFF	TGCGCCAGCAGCTTAATACCGGCGAACACCGGGGAGCTGTTTTTT
TRBD1	NA	TRBV2	TRBJ1-5	CASSERTGGQPQHF	TGTGCCAGCAGTGAAAGGACAGGGGGCCAGCCCCAGCATTTT
NA	once	TRBV7-2	TRBJ2-1	CASSLGRPLALEQFF	TGTGCCAGCAGCTTAGGGAGGCCTCTAGCACTTGAGCAGTTCTTC
TRBD2	NA	TRBV7-9	TRBJ2-4	CASSLGLAGDKNIQYF	TGTGCCAGCAGCCTCGGACTAGCGGGAGACAAAAACATTCAGTACTTC
NA	few	TRBV29-1	TRBJ2-5	CSVVGPAETQYF	TGCAGCGTTGTAGGTCCGGCGGAGACCCAGTACTTC
TRBD1	few	TRBV28	TRBJ2-1	CASLGTDNEQFF	TGTGCCAGCCTTGGGACAGACAATGAGCAGTTCTTC
NA	NA	TRBV29-1	TRBJ2-3	CSVFGGGGTDTQYF	TGCAGCGTGTTCGGAGGTGGGGGGACAGATACGCAGTATTTT
NA	once	TRBV20-1	TRBJ2-5	CSARGWEAQYF	TGCAGTGCCAGGGGGTGGGAGGCCCAGTACTTC
NA	NA	TRBV7-2	TRBJ1-2	CASSSAPAFSYGYTF	TGTGCCAGCAGCTCCGCGCCGGCTTTCTCTTATGGCTACACCTTC
NA	few	TRBV9	TRBJ1-1	CASSVSADTEAFF	TGTGCCAGCAGCGTTTCAGCGGACACTGAAGCTTTCTTT
NA	NA	TRBV7-9	TRBJ1-2	CASSRQDYGYTF	TGTGCCAGCAGCCGGCAGGACTATGGCTACACCTTC
NA	once	TRBV14	TRBJ2-7	CASSRSRAYEQYF	TGTGCCAGCAGTCGTTCCAGAGCCTACGAGCAGTACTTC
NA	NA	TRBV29-1	TRBJ1-2	CSVVIGWQTVNYGYTF	TGCAGCGTTGTTATCGGCTGGCAGACAGTAAACTATGGCTACACCTTC
NA	NA	TRBV9	TRBJ2-3	CASSVGSGTDTQYF	TGTGCCAGCAGCGTAGGATCCGGGACAGATACGCAGTATTTT
TRBD1	NA	TRBV9	TRBJ2-5	CASSATGAGETQYF	TGTGCCAGCAGCGCTACAGGGGCGGGAGAGACCCAGTACTTC
NA	few	TRBV5-1	TRBJ1-3	CASSRASSSGNTIYF	TGCGCCAGCAGCCGGGCGAGCAGCTCTGGAAACACCATATATTTT
NA	NA	TRBV2	TRBJ2-7	CASSESSRQVSYEQYF	TGTGCCAGCAGTGAGTCCTCCCGGCAGGTATCCTACGAGCAGTACTTC
TRBD1	NA	TRBV5-1	TRBJ1-1	CASSFPGQLNTEAFF	TGCGCCAGCAGCTTTCCGGGACAGCTGAACACTGAAGCTTTCTTT
NA	NA	TRBV20-1	TRBJ2-7	CSAADNYEQYF	TGCAGTGCTGCAGACAACTACGAGCAGTACTTC
TRBD2	NA	TRBV5-1	TRBJ2-1	CASSPRPAGGIYNEQFF	TGCGCCAGCAGCCCCCGTCCAGCGGGGGGAATCTACAATGAGCAGTTCTTC
NA	NA	TRBV30	TRBJ1-1	CAWTPGPGTEAFF	TGTGCCTGGACGCCCGGGCCGGGGACTGAAGCTTTCTTT
NA	NA	TRBV5-1	TRBJ2-5	CASSRSPYGETQYF	TGCGCCAGCAGCCGGTCGCCTTACGGGGAGACCCAGTACTTC
NA	NA	TRBV15	TRBJ2-1	CATSVGQSLYNEQFF	TGTGCCACCAGCGTGGGGCAGAGCCTCTACAATGAGCAGTTCTTC
TRBD2	NA	TRBV18	TRBJ2-7	CASSMRTSGSPSEQYF	TGTGCCAGCTCAATGAGGACTAGCGGGAGTCCATCCGAGCAGTACTTC
NA	NA	TRBV9	TRBJ2-7	CASSAAREQYF	TGTGCCAGCAGCGCGGCAAGAGAGCAGTACTTC
TRBD2	NA	TRBV5-6	TRBJ2-5	CASSWGLAGKETQYF	TGTGCCAGCAGCTGGGGACTAGCGGGGAAAGAGACCCAGTACTTC
NA	NA	TRBV7-9	TRBJ2-7	CASSPPSPYEQYF	TGTGCCAGCAGCCCGCCGTCCCCCTACGAGCAGTACTTC
NA	NA	TRBV6-6	TRBJ2-2	CASSTPPTGELFF	TGTGCCAGCAGTACCCCCCCTACCGGGGAGCTGTTTTTT
NA	few	TRBV29-1	TRBJ2-3	CSVEFSTDTQYF	TGCAGCGTTGAGTTCAGTACAGATACGCAGTATTTT
NA	NA	TRBV29-1	TRBJ1-2	CSVDAGQEDSGYTF	TGCAGCGTTGATGCCGGGCAAGAGGATTCCGGCTACACCTTC
TRBD1	few	TRBV18	TRBJ1-5	CASSPDRGQQPQHF	TGTGCCAGCTCACCAGACAGGGGACAGCAGCCCCAGCATTTT
NA	once	TRBV2	TRBJ2-5	CASSEVSREWETQYF	TGTGCCAGCAGTGAAGTATCAAGAGAGTGGGAGACCCAGTACTTC
TRBD1	few	TRBV5-1	TRBJ2-7	CASIRERQGVDEQYF	TGCGCCAGCATCCGGGAGAGACAGGGGGTCGACGAGCAGTACTTC
TRBD1	NA	TRBV2	TRBJ2-7	CASTGGPNLSYEQYF	TGTGCCTCAACAGGGGGCCCGAACCTCTCCTACGAGCAGTACTTC
TRBD2	NA	TRBV30	TRBJ2-3	CAWSVMAGGIDTQYF	TGTGCCTGGAGTGTGATGGCGGGAGGCATCGATACGCAGTATTTT
TRBD2	NA	TRBV7-9	TRBJ2-7	CASSSGSGRSAYEQYF	TGTGCCAGCAGCTCAGGTAGCGGGAGGTCAGCCTACGAGCAGTACTTC
TRBD1	NA	TRBV10-3	TRBJ2-7	CAISESQGAYEQYF	TGTGCCATCAGTGAGTCGCAGGGGGCCTACGAGCAGTACTTC
TRBD1	NA	TRBV15	TRBJ1-1	CATSRDQGGGEAFF	TGTGCCACCAGCAGAGATCAGGGGGGCGGTGAAGCTTTCTTT
NA	few	TRBV6-5	TRBJ2-7	CASSYSLTFSYEQYF	TGTGCCAGCAGTTACTCGCTGACGTTCTCCTACGAGCAGTACTTC
NA	once	TRBV13	TRBJ2-1	CASSRVGEQFF	TGTGCCAGCAGCCGTGTAGGGGAGCAGTTCTTC
TRBD1	few	TRBV30	TRBJ1-4	CAWSEDRGTGGKLFF	TGTGCCTGGAGTGAAGACAGGGGTACGGGAGGGAAACTGTTTTTT
TRBD2	NA	TRBV11-1	TRBJ2-1	CASSATSGRTNEQFF	TGTGCCAGCAGCGCGACTAGCGGGAGGACGAATGAGCAGTTCTTC
TRBD1	NA	TRBV5-1	TRBJ1-2	CASSIQGGDGYTF	TGCGCCAGCAGCATACAGGGGGGAGATGGCTACACCTTC
NA	few	TRBV5-1	TRBJ2-1	CASAVGRYNEQFF	TGCGCCAGCGCTGTGGGGCGGTACAATGAGCAGTTCTTC
TRBD1	NA	TRBV29-1	TRBJ2-3	CSVSRGLPSDTQYF	TGCAGCGTTTCCAGGGGGCTTCCTTCAGATACGCAGTATTTT
NA	NA	TRBV5-1	TRBJ2-5	CASSLGRGGATQYF	TGCGCCAGCAGCCTTGGACGCGGGGGCGCGACCCAGTACTTC
NA	NA	TRBV12-5	TRBJ2-2	CASVGNARLSGWTGELFF	TGTGCTAGTGTTGGGAACGCAAGGCTTAGTGGATGGACCGGGGAGCTGTTTTTT
NA	few	TRBV1	TRBJ1-1	CTSSQVKPKQGKKGEAFF	TGCACCAGCAGCCAAGTTAAGCCAAAGCAGGGGAAAAAAGGTGAAGCTTTCTTT
NA	NA	TRBV29-1	TRBJ1-1	CSVSPRWAEAFF	TGCAGCGTTTCTCCCCGGTGGGCTGAAGCTTTCTTT
NA	few	TRBV7-3	TRBJ2-7	CASSSGLAGEQYF	TGTGCCAGCAGCTCGGGGCTGGCCGGCGAGCAGTACTTC
NA	NA	TRBV30	TRBJ1-4	CAWSVFGRGEKLFF	TGTGCCTGGAGTGTATTCGGTCGGGGGGAAAAACTGTTTTTT
NA	few	TRBV29-1	TRBJ1-2	CSALGPYGYTF	TGCAGCGCCCTGGGGCCCTATGGCTACACCTTC
TRBD2	NA	TRBV2	TRBJ2-6	CASRQWGGSGANVLTF	TGTGCCAGCAGACAGTGGGGGGGATCTGGGGCCAACGTCCTGACTTTC
NA	NA	TRBV6-5	TRBJ2-7	CASSYSNEQYF	TGTGCCAGCAGTTACTCGAACGAGCAGTACTTC
NA	NA	TRBV10-3	TRBJ2-3	CAIGELVTDTQYF	TGTGCCATCGGGGAACTAGTGACAGATACGCAGTATTTT
NA	NA	TRBV27	TRBJ1-2	CASSPGTRYGYTF	TGTGCCAGCAGTCCCGGGACACGTTATGGCTACACCTTC
TRBD2	few	TRBV7-2	TRBJ2-1	CASSSTPGLEQFF	TGTGCCAGCAGCTCTACGCCGGGACTAGAGCAGTTCTTC
NA	NA	TRBV7-2	TRBJ2-3	CASSSQARDTQYF	TGTGCCAGCAGCTCGCAAGCCCGGGATACGCAGTATTTT